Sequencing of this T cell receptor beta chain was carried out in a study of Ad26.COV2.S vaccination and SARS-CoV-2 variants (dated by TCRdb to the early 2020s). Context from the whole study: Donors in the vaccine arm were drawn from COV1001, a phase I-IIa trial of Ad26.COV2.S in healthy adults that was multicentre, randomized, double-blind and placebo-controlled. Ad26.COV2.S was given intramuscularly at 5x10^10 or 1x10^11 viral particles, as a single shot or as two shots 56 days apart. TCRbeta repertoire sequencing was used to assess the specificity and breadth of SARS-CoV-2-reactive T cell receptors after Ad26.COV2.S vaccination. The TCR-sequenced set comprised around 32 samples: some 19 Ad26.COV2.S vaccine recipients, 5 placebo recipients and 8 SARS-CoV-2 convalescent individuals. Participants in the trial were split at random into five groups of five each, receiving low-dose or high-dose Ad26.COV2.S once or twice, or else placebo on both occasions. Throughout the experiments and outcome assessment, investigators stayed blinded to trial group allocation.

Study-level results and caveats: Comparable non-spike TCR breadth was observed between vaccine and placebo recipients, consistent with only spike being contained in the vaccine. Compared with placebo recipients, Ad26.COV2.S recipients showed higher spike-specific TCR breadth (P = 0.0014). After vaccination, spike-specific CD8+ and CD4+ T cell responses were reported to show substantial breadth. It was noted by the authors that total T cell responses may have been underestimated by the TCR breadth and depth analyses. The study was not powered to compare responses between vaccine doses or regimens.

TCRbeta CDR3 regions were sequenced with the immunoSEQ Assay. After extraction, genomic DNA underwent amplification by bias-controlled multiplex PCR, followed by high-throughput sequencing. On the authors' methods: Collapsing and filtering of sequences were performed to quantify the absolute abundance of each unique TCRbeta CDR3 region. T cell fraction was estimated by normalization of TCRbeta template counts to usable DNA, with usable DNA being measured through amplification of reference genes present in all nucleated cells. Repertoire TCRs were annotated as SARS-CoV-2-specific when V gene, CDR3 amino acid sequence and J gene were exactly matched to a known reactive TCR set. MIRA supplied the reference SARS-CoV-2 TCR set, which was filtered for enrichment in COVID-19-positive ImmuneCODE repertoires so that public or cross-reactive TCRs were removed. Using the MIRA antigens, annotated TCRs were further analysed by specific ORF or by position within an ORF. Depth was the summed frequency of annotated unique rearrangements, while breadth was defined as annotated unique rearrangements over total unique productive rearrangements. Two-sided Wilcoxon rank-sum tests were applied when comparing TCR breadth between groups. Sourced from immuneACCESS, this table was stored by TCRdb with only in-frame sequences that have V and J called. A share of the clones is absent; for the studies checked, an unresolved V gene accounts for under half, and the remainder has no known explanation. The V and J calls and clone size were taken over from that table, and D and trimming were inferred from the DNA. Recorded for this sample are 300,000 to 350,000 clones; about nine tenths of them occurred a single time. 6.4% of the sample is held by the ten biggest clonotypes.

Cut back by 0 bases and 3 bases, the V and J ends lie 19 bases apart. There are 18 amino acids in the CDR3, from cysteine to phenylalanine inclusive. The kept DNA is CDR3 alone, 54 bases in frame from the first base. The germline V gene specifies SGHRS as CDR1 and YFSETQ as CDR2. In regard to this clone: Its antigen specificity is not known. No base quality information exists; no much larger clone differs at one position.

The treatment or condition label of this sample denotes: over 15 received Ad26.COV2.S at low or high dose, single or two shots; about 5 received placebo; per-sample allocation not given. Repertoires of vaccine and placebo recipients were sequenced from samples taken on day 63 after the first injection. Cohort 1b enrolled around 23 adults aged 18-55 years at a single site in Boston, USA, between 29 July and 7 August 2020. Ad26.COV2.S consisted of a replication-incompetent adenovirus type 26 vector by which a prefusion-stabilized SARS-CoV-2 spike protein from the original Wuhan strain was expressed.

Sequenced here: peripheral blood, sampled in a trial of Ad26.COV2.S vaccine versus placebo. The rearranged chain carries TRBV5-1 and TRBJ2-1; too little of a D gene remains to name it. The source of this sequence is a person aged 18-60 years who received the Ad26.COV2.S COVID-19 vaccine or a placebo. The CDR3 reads CASSLAFFLNGNYNEQFF. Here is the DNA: TGCGCCAGCAGCTTGGCCTTTTTTCTCAACGGTAACTACAATGAGCAGTTCTTC.